This TCR beta chain emerged from a study of shared clonotypes between healthy human individuals (dated by TCRdb to between 2020 and 2021). Regarding the study in general: The cohort comprised two women and a few men aged 18 to 49 years. For each donor, CD4 naive and CD4 memory were each run on three plates, CD8 naive on two plates, and CD8 memory on one plate. To estimate repertoire size and how much clonotypes are shared between individuals, the study performed deep sequencing of blood TCR repertoires from a few healthy adults. Libraries were prepared and TCR repertoires were sequenced by different laboratories using diverse techniques, in order to increase sequencing depth and limit assay-specific biases. Leukapheresis yielded between about 0.9 and 8.9 billion PBMCs per donor.

Overall study outcomes, separate from this receptor: Larger estimated clonotype richness was generally found for naive subsets than for memory subsets. About 5% of naive CD4, 3.5% of naive CD8, 2.3% of memory CD4, and 0.4% of memory CD8 clonotypes were shared across four donors. Higher generation probabilities were observed for clonotypes shared by all four sorted-subset donors than for non-shared clonotypes. Pairwise subsampling led to the expectation that sequencing depth would affect the degree of clonotype sharing among donors. Sampling was limited to blood, and TCR repertoires in tissue likely differ from TCR repertoires in blood. Incomplete sequencing was indicated by rarefaction of sorted-subset datasets, despite the large sequencing depth. The small number of donors limited the genetic and exposure-history diversity represented.

Using the deep immunoSEQ assay, multiplex PCR amplified TCR CDR3 regions from genomic DNA. Extracted genomic DNA from each cell subset was distributed evenly across all wells of several immunoSEQ 96-well plates, and each plate was treated as a replicate. For sorted subsets, roughly 190 ng of genomic DNA, equivalent to 30,000 or so T cell genomes, went into each replicate PCR. Purified libraries were quantified with a Qubit 3.0 fluorometer, sized on a Bioanalyzer 2100, and re-quantified with the KAPA Library Quantification kit. Every immunoSEQ 96-well plate was sequenced on a dedicated single-read 150-cycle Illumina NextSeq 550 flow cell. The source study handled its data this way. Because only junctional sequences without quality scores were contained in the immunoSEQ output, filtering matching that applied to full-length reads could not be performed. Sequences were annotated with PyIR, a Python wrapper for IgBLAST v1.9, using IMGT germline references to assign V/J genes and CDR3. Reads were removed for weak V/J assignments (E-value above 1e-6), missing CDR3, stop codons, out-of-frame junctions, or ambiguous translated residues. V3J clonotypes were defined as sequences sharing the same inferred V gene, J gene, and CDR3 amino acid sequence. Percentage overlap between repertoires was computed as shared unique clonotypes divided by the size of the smaller repertoire. Three approaches were used to assess repertoire richness: RTK rarefaction, the Chao1 estimator, and Recon v2.1 estimates of unobserved clonotypes. Generation probabilities were computed with OLGA for all TCRbeta clonotypes obtained by the gDNA method from four donors. The table was pulled from immuneACCESS by TCRdb, which kept in-frame rearrangements only. Such tables lose some clones; where checked, under half of the loss comes from unresolved V genes, and the rest has no known cause. V and J calls and clone size follow that table, whereas D and trimming were derived from the DNA. Counted in this sample were about 1 million clones; approximately 80% of them appeared once. Jointly, the top ten make up under 0.65% of the sample.

Comments on this clone: The antigen it recognizes is unknown. No base qualities exist here, and no much larger clone lies one base off it.

The donors were healthy, HIV-negative adults with no recently reported acute infections or vaccinations. Every donor was a Caucasian adult living in Nashville, Tennessee, USA. CD4+ T cells were enriched through magnetic negative selection, after which naive cells were positively selected on CD45RA and the remaining negative fraction served as the memory subset. After blood collection by leukapheresis, PBMCs were isolated using Ficoll-Histopaque density gradient centrifugation and then cryopreserved in the vapor phase of liquid nitrogen. Analytical flow cytometry was used to check the purity and quantity of each magnetically sorted T cell population. Each sorted fraction had its genomic DNA isolated and then quantified by UV absorbance on a Nanodrop 2000c. The source material was memory CD4+ T cells from PBMCs. Taken with the paper, the label for cell subset or site translates to: CD45RA-negative fraction. The receptor was derived from a man younger than 35 in good health. Some clones in this sample may be carry-over from other donors' samples.

The CDR3 reads as follows: CASSLEGRKAFF. The sequence in DNA is TGTGCCAGCAGCTTAGAGGGGCGAAAAGCTTTCTTT. The V gene is TRBV7-9 and the J gene is TRBJ1-1; a tentative D call is TRBD1 (5 bases match). V was cut back by 1 base and J by 9 bases, leaving a gap of 9 bases between them. The CDR3 holds 12 amino acids from the cysteine to the phenylalanine. The DNA shown is the 36-base CDR3, in frame from base 1. Per the germline V gene (reference sequence), SEHNR is the CDR1 and FQNEAQ is the CDR2.